This TCR beta chain comes out of a study of T cells in Graves' hyperthyroidism and ophthalmopathy. Study information: Staff took peripheral blood when the initial diagnosis was made, before any treatment began.

V lost 3 bases to trimming and J lost 3 bases; unmatched junction nucleotides: 4. The germline V gene has CDR1 DFQATT and CDR2 SNEGSKA (reference sequence). This CDR3 is 14 amino acids long. Authors of the study amplified TCR beta CDR3 regions from RNA transcripts. In the first-round RT-PCR of the TCR CDR3, the HTBI primer set was used. MiXCR, applied by TCRdb to the multiplex PCR reads, yields one record per CDR3 protein. The sample lists about 640,000 distinct CDR3 sequences; about 20% were seen once. About this clonotype: Its antigen is not known.

Investigators excluded patients with uncontrolled infection, other autoimmune disease, pregnancy or lactation. Diagnoses rested on clinical symptoms, serum thyroxine and TRAb, thyroid ultrasound and orbital computed tomography. The study's findings and limits: Most clonotypes that expanded in the thyroid above 0.001 also showed up in blood.

The receptor's source is a man younger than 40 with Graves' ophthalmopathy. This chain links TRBV20-1 with TRBJ2-7, with 11 positions matching TRBD1. The material sequenced was blood. CDR3 loop: CSARGTGGYYEQYF. The CDR3 region has the DNA TGCAGTGCTAGGGGGACAGGGGGGTACTACGAGCAGTACTTC.